The 13 T cell receptor beta chains in this list originate from one sample, sequenced in a study of blood T cell repertoires in COVID-19. Data came from immunoSEQ multiplex PCR; TCRdb stores just in-frame clones and leaves some out. Here the sample spans about 200,000 clones, approximately 80% being singletons. Sequenced input: PBMCs or T cells enriched from blood (not recorded which). The source of these receptors is a woman in her thirties or forties with acute COVID-19.

The chain has TRBV4-1 and TRBJ1-6; a possible D gene is TRBD1 (6 bases). CDR3 length: 14 amino acids. Trimming cost V 7 bases and J 9 bases, with 16 bases left between them. Germline V CDR1 and CDR2: MGHRA, YSYEKL. The CDR3 DNA reads TGCGCCAGCAAAAAGACAGGCGGTTCTTCACCCCTCCACTTT. Amino acid sequence: CASKKTGGSSPLHF.

V and J are TRBV13 and TRBJ1-1, with no clear D. Germline loops: CDR1 PRHDT, CDR2 FYEKMQ (reference sequence). This CDR3 comprises 16 residues. Trimming pared 1 base from V and 1 base from J, leaving 13 bases between. CDR3 amino acids: CASSLAGFSSNTEAFF. DNA for the CDR3: TGTGCCAGCAGCTTAGCGGGGTTCTCCTCGAACACTGAAGCTTTCTTT. Full variable domain (remainder filled in from reference TRBV13 and TRBJ1-1): AAGVIQSPRHLIKEKRETATLKCYPIPRHDTVYWYQQGPGQDPQFLISFYEKMQSDKGSIPDRFSAQQFSDYHSELNMSSLELGDSALYFCASSLAGFSSNTEAFFGQGTRLTVV.

The chain has TRBV7-8 and TRBJ2-5; D is undetermined. This CDR3 spans 13 amino acids. The germline CDR1 and CDR2 sequences are SGHVS and FQNEAQ. Between the trimmed V and J ends, which lost 1 base and 5 bases, there was a span of 8 bases. CDR3 DNA: TGTGCCAGCAGCTTAGGGTTCAGGGAGACCCAGTACTTC. Its translation is CASSLGFRETQYF.

The chain carries TRBV5-4 and TRBJ1-1; TRBD1 matches at 8 bases. This CDR3 region has 13 residues. From germline, CDR1 is SGHNT and CDR2 YYREEE (reference sequence). Germline trimming cut 5 bases from V and 11 bases from J; bases unmatched to any gene: 11. The CDR3 DNA reads TGTGCCAGCAGGACCCGGGACAGGATGCCCGCTTTCTTT. It specifies CASRTRDRMPAFF.

The rearrangement links TRBV5-1 to TRBJ2-7; 8 positions match TRBD2. Trimming at V came to 0 bases and at J to 5 bases, leaving 4 bases not matched to a gene. The CDR3 has 14 amino acids. Germline CDR1 and CDR2: SGHRS and YFSETQ. The CDR3 bases are TGCGCCAGCAGCTTGGTACGGGAGGGGGACGAGCAGTACTTC. The encoded protein is CASSLVREGDEQYF.

In DNA, the CDR3 is TGTGCCTGGAGACTTAGGGGCAGGGGAGAAGAAAAACTGTTTTTT. It specifies CAWRLRGRGEEKLFF. The chain employs TRBV30 and TRBJ1-4, with D possibly being TRBD1 (6 bases). The CDR3 runs 15 residues. Germline V lookup: CDR1 GTSNPN, CDR2 SVGIG (reference sequence). With 3 bases removed from V and 8 bases from J, the gap between germline ends came to 19 bases.

The gene calls are TRBV10-3 and TRBJ2-1; D call uncertain. The CDR3 length is 15 residues. Between the trimmed V and J ends, which lost 4 bases and 0 bases, there was a span of 10 bases. Germline-derived CDR1 and CDR2 are ENHRY and SYGVKD. CDR3 residues: CAISGGATSYNEQFF. CDR3 sequence (DNA): TGTGCCATCAGTGGTGGAGCGACCTCCTACAATGAGCAGTTCTTC.

The chain uses TRBV10-3 and TRBJ1-5; TRBD1 matches 8 bases. Germline V gives CDR1 ENHRY, CDR2 SYGVKD. This CDR3 is 15 amino acids long. With 3 bases clipped from V and 5 bases from J, the junction kept 6 bases outside the gene matches. CDR3 nucleotide sequence: TGTGCCATCAGTGATCTCGACAGGGGTCATCAGCCCCAGCATTTT. Its translation is CAISDLDRGHQPQHF.

The chain recombines TRBV20-1 with TRBJ1-1; a possible D gene is TRBD1 (5 bases). Per germline, CDR1 DFQATT and CDR2 SNEGSKA (reference sequence). V gave up 3 bases and J gave up 7 bases, with 21 bases separating them. The CDR3 spans 15 residues. CDR3 amino acids: CSASLTRGMVSEAFF. The DNA of the CDR3 is TGCAGTGCTAGTCTAACAAGGGGAATGGTGAGTGAAGCTTTCTTT.

CDR3 residues: CASSIPGMDTEAFF. CDR3 bases: TGTGCCAGTAGTATACCGGGTATGGACACTGAAGCTTTCTTT. V usage is TRBV19 and J usage is TRBJ1-1, with D hard to call. This CDR3 is 14 amino acids long. V lost 2 bases, J lost 3 bases, and 10 bases lay in between. CDR1 is LNHDA, CDR2 SQIVND, per germline (reference sequence).

J is TRBJ2-7 and V is TRBV7-2; D is possibly TRBD2 (6 bases). Trimming removed 6 bases at V and 2 bases at J, with 14 bases between. The CDR3 has 14 amino acids. Germline CDR1 reads SGHTA; CDR2 reads FQGNSA. This CDR3 reads CASRGDFSAYEQYF. CDR3 nucleotide sequence: TGTGCCAGCAGAGGGGACTTTTCTGCCTACGAGCAGTACTTC.

There are a few counts of this clone. The rearrangement uses TRBV18 and TRBJ1-5, with D tentatively TRBD1 (6 bases). The length of the CDR3 is 15 residues. Germline V lookup: CDR1 KGHSH, CDR2 LQKENI. With 2 bases removed from V and 2 bases from J, the gap between germline ends came to 10 bases. Here the CDR3 DNA reads TGTGCCAGCTCACCATTGGGGGCAGGCAATCAGCCCCAGCATTTT. Translating gives CASSPLGAGNQPQHF.

The rearrangement links TRBV15 to TRBJ1-2, with 7 positions matching TRBD1. V was clipped by 0 bases and J by 4 bases; unmatched bases: 5. Germline CDR1 reads LNHNV; CDR2 reads YYDKDF (reference sequence). This CDR3 spans 15 amino acids. Here the CDR3 DNA reads TGTGCCACCAGCAGAGAAGGGACAGATTTCTATGGCTACACCTTC. Protein product: CATSREGTDFYGYTF.